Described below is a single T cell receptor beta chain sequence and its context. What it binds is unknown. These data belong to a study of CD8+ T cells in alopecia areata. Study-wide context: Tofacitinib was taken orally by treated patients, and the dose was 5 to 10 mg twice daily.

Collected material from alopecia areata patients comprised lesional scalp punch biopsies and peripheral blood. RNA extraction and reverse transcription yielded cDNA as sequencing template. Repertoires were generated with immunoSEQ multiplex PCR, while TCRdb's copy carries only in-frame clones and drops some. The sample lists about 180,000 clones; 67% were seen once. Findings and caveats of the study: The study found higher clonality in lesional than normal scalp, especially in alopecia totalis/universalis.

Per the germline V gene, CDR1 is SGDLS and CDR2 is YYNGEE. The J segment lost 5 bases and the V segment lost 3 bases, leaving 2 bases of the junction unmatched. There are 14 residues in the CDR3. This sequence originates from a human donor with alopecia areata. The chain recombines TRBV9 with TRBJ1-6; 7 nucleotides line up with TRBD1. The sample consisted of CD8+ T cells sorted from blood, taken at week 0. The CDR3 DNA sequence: TGTGCCAGCAGCGCCGGGACAGATAATTCACCCCTCCACTTT. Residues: CASSAGTDNSPLHF.